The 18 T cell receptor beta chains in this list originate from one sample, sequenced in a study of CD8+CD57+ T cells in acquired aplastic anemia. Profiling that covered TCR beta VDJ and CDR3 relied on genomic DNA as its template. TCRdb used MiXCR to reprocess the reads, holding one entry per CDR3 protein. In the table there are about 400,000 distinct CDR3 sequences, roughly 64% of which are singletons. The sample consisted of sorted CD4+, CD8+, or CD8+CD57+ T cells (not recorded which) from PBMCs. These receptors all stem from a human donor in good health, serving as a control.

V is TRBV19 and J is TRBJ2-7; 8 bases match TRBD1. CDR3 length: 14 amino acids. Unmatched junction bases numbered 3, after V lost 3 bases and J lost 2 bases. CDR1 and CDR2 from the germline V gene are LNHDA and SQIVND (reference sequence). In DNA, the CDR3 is TGTGCCAGTAGTATGGCAGGGGGCCCCTACGAGCAGTACTTC. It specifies CASSMAGGPYEQYF.

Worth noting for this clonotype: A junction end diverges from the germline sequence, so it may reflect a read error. The CDR3 DNA sequence: TGCAGCGTTGCCGCCAGGGCGAACACTGAAGACACCTTT. This encodes CSVAARANTEDTF. The chain employs TRBV29-1 and TRBJ1-1; tentative D call: TRBD1 (5 bases). This CDR3 region has 13 residues. CDR1 is SQVTM and CDR2 is ANQGSEA in the germline V gene.

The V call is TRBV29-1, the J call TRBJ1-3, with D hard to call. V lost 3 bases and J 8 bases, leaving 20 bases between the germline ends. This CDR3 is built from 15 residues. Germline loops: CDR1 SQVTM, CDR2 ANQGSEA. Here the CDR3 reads CSVDASGLYGYTIYF. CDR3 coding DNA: TGCAGCGTTGATGCATCCGGCCTCTATGGCTACACCATATATTTT.

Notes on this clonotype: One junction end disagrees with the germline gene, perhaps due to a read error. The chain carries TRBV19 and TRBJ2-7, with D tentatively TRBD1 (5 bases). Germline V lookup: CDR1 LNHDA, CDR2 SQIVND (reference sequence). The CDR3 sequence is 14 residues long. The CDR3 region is CASSLDIRSYEEYF. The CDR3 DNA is TGTGCCAGTAGCTTGGACATCCGCTCCTACGAGGAGTACTTC. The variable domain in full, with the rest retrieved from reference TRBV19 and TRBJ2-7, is DGGITQSPKYLFRKEGQNVTLSCEQNLNHDAMYWYRQDPGQGLRLIYYSQIVNDFQKGDIAEGYSVSREKKESFPLTVTSAQKNPTAFYLCASSLDIRSYEEYFGPGTRLTVT.

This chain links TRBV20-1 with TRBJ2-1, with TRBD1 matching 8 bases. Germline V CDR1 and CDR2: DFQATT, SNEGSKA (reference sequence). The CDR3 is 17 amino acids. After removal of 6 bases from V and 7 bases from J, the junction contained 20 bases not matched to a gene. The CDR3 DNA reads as TGCAGTGCCACACTCCCCACCGGACAGGGCAAGTTGAATGAGCAGTTCTTC. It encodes CSATLPTGQGKLNEQFF.

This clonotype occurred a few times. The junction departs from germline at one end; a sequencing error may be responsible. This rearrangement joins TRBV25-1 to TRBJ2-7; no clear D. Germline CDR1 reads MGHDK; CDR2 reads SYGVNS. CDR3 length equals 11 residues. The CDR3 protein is CASRDAYKQYF. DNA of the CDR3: TGTGCCAGCAGGGATGCCTACAAGCAGTACTTT.

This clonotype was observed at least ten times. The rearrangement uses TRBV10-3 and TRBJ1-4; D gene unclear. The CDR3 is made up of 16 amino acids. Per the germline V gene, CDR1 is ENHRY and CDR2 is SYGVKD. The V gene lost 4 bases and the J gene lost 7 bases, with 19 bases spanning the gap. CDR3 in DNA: TGTGCCATCAGTGGGAACCGGACTCGCGGAGGTGAAAAACTGTTTTTT. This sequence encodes CAISGNRTRGGEKLFF.

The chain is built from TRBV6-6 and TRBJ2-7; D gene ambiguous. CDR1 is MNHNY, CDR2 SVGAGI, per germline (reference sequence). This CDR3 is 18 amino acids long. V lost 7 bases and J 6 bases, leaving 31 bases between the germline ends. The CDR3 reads CASTYVSPAQRLRGEQYF. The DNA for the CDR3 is TGTGCCAGCACCTACGTCTCTCCTGCGCAACGGTTAAGAGGCGAGCAGTACTTC.

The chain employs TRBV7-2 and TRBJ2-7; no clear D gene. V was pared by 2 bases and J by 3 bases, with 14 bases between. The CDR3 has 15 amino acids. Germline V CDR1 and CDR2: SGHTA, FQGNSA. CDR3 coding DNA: TGTGCCAGCAGCTTAATCGGTGATGAAAACTACGAGCAGTACTTC. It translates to CASSLIGDENYEQYF. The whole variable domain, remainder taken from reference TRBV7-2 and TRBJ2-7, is GAGVSQSPSNKVTEKGKDVELRCDPISGHTALYWYRQSLGQGLEFLIYFQGNSAPDKSGLPSDRFSAERTGGSVSTLTIQRTQQEDSAVYLCASSLIGDENYEQYFGPGTRLTVT.

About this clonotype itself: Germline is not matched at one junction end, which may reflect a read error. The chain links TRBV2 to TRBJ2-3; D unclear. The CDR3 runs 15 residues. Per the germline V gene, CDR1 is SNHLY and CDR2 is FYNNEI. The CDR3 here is CASSLQLAIEEEQFF. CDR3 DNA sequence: TGTGCCAGCAGCTTGCAGCTTGCGATAGAAGAGGAGCAGTTCTTT. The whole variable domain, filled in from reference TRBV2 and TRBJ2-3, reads EPEVTQTPSHQVTQMGQEVILRCVPISNHLYFYWYRQILGQKVEFLVSFYNNEISEKSEIFDDQFSVERPDGSNFTLKIRSTKLEDSAMYFCASSLQLAIEEEQFFGPGTRLTVL.

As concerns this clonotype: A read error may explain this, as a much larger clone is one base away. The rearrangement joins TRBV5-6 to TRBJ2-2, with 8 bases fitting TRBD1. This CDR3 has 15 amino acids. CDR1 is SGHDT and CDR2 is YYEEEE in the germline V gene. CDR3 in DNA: TGTGCCAGCAGAATGACAGGGGCCTTCACCGGGGAGCTGTTATTT. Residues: CASRMTGAFTGELLF.

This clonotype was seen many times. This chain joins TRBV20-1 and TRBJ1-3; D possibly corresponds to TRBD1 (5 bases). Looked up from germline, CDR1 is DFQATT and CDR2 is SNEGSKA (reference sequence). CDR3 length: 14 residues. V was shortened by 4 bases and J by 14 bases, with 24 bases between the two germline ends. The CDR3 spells CSANVFGTTTGVYF. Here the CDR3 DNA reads TGCAGTGCTAACGTTTTCGGGACTACGACGGGCGTATATTTT.

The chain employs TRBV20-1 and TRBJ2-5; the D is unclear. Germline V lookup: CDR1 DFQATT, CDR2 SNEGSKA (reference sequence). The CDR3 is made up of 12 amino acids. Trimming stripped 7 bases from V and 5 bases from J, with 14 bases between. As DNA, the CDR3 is TGCAGTGTCGGCGAGGCTGCCGAGACCCAGTACTTC. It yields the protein CSVGEAAETQYF.

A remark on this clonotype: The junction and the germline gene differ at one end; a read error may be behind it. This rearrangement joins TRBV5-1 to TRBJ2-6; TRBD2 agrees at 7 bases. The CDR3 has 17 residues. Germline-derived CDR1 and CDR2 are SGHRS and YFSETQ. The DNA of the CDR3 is TGTGCCAGCAGCCCTCAGCGGGGTAGAAGTGGGGCCAACGTCCTGACTTTC. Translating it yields CASSPQRGRSGANVLTF. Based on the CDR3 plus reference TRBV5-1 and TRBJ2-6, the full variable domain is KAGVTQTPRYLIKTRGQQVTLSCSPISGHRSVSWYQQTPGQGLQFLFEYFSETQRNKGNFPGRFSGRQFSNSRSEMNVSTLELGDSALYLCASSPQRGRSGANVLTFGAGSRLTVL.

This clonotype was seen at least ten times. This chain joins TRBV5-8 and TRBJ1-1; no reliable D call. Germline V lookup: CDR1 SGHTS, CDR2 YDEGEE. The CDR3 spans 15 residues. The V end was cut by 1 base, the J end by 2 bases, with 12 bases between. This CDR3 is CASSLFAGINTEAFF. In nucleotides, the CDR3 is TGTGCCAGCAGCTTGTTTGCGGGAATAAACACTGAAGCTTTCTTT.

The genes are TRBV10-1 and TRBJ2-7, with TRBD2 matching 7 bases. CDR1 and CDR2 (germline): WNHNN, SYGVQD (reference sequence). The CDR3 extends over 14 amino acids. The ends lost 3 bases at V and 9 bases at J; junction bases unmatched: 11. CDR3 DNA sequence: TGCGCCAGCAGTGATCCGGGAGGTTCCTGCGGGCAGTACTTC. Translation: CASSDPGGSCGQYF.

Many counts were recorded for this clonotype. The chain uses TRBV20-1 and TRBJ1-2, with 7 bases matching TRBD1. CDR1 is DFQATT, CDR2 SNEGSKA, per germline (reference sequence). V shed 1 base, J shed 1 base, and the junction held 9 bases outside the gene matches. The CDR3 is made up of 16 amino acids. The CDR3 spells CSARGPGGPHNYGYTF. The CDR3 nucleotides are TGCAGTGCTAGAGGGCCAGGGGGGCCTCATAACTATGGCTACACCTTC.

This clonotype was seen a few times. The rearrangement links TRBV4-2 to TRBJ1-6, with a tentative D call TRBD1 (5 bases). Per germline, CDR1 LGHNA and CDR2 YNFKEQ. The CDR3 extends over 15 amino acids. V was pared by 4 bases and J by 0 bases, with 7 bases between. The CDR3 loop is CASSRQSSYNSPLHF. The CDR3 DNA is TGTGCCAGCAGCCGACAGAGCTCCTATAATTCACCCCTCCACTTT.